The clone carrying this TCR beta chain was counted once. The sample comes from a study of blood T cell repertoires in COVID-19. The CDR3 is 16 residues long. CDR1 KGHSH and CDR2 LQKENI come from the germline V gene. V lost 5 bases, J lost 0 bases, and 7 bases stayed unmatched. The repertoire was sequenced with immunoSEQ multiplex PCR; TCRdb's copy has only in-frame clones and lacks some. The sample holds about 60,000 clones, around nine tenths seen once. The gene calls are TRBV18 and TRBJ2-1, with TRBD1 identical over 7 bases. The sample comprised peripheral blood. The source is a man in his 60s with acute or convalescent COVID-19. The CDR3 spells CASSETGTASYNEQFF. In DNA form, the CDR3 reads TGTGCCAGCTCAGAGACAGGGACGGCCTCCTACAATGAGCAGTTCTTC.